Included here is one TCR beta chain sequence, with context. Its matching antigen is unknown. This specimen comes from a study of shared clonotypes between healthy human individuals. Study results and limitations: Large depth notwithstanding, sorted-subset sequencing proved incomplete by rarefaction.

It was into CD45RA+ naive and CD45RA-negative memory subsets that the CD4+ cells were split. Several immunoSEQ plates received, in even portions, the genomic DNA of each subset. The input for sorted-subset replicate PCRs was approximately 190 ng DNA, about 30,000 T cell genomes. Here immunoSEQ multiplex PCR was the method, and the copy in TCRdb shows in-frame clones only, minus some. The repertoire holds more than 900,000 clones, with 70% to 80% as singletons. The CDR3 is 15 amino acids. Germline CDR1 MNHEY, CDR2 SVGAGI. V gave up 0 bases and J gave up 3 bases, with 12 bases separating them. Specimen: memory CD4+ T cells from PBMCs. Regarding subset: CD45RA-negative fraction. V gene TRBV6-5 combines with J gene TRBJ2-7; D gene uncertain. This receptor was identified in a man aged 18 to 30 in good health. Some clones in this sample may be carry-over from other donors' samples. CDR3 in amino acids: CASSYSSLDGYEQYF. The CDR3 nucleotides read TGTGCCAGCAGTTACTCTAGTCTCGACGGCTACGAGCAGTACTTC.